Listed here is a single T cell receptor (beta chain). The germline gives CDR1 SGHKS, CDR2 YYEKEE (reference sequence). This CDR3 region has 13 residues. Trimming took off 2 bases at V and 3 bases at J, with 6 bases between the two ends. The sample originates from a study of blood T cell repertoires in COVID-19. Study details: Samples representing acute and convalescent COVID-19 were sourced from the United States, Italy and Spain. The analysed material was cDNA or gDNA that came from T cells, B-cell-depleted T cells, or PBMCs.

In the authors' workflow: Amplification of reference gene primers provided the estimated nucleated cell counts. Using immunoSEQ multiplex PCR, the repertoire was profiled, and TCRdb retains in-frame clones only, with some absent. The V and J calls and clone size come from that table; D and trimming were worked out from the DNA. The repertoire holds 310,000 or so clones, with 87% as singletons. The material sequenced was peripheral blood. This TCR derives from a man aged 30-40 years with COVID-19, enrolled during active disease. The V call is TRBV5-5, the J call TRBJ2-1; no firm D call. CDR3: CASSLAIYNEQFF. As DNA, the CDR3 is TGTGCCAGCAGCTTAGCTATCTACAATGAGCAGTTCTTC.